The rows below give T cell receptor beta chains drawn from one sample of a study of cytomegalovirus exposure and HLA in healthy donors. The assay was immunoSEQ multiplex PCR, and TCRdb's table has in-frame clones only and misses some. The table lists 150,000 to 200,000 clones, 60% to 80% of them singletons. Sequences were obtained from PBMCs. These receptor sequences come from a young man in good health and CMV-seropositive. CDR3s include the opening cysteine and the closing phenylalanine or tryptophan. D genes are given only for firm matches. Not all rows give a size; the values are once, few, many and, for expanded clones, a class.

CDR3nt | CDR3aa | j_gene | v_gene | d_gene | len | abundance
TGTGCCAGCAGCTTAGTGAGTGGGACACCAAGTAGAGAAGCTTTCTTT | CASSLVSGTPSREAFF | TRBJ1-1 | TRBV7-9 | - | 16 | -
TGTGCCAGCAGCTTAACGGGACATAGCACAGATACGCAGTATTTT | CASSLTGHSTDTQYF | TRBJ2-3 | TRBV7-3 | - | 15 | once
TGTGCCGCCGGGAGGGCGTACGAGCAGTACTTC | CAAGRAYEQYF | TRBJ2-7 | TRBV13 | TRBD2 | 11 | -
TGTGCCAGCAGCTTGGGGACACTCGGGACGGCTTTCTTT | CASSLGTLGTAFF | TRBJ1-1 | TRBV7-9 | - | 13 | -
TGTGCCAGCAGAAATCCCAAACTAGCGAATGGGGAGTACAATGAGCAGTTCTTC | CASRNPKLANGEYNEQFF | TRBJ2-1 | TRBV28 | TRBD2 | 18 | -
TGTGCCAGCAGCACGGGACAGGGCGGTGGCTACACCTTC | CASSTGQGGGYTF | TRBJ1-2 | TRBV13 | TRBD1 | 13 | -
TGTGCCTGGAGTCCGGCCTACGAGCAGTACTTC | CAWSPAYEQYF | TRBJ2-7 | TRBV30 | - | 11 | -
TGTGCCAGCAGACAGATTGCTAATGAAAAACTGTTTTTT | CASRQIANEKLFF | TRBJ1-4 | TRBV6-5 | - | 13 | -
TGTGCCAGTAGTATGCGGGGCCGATCAGAGACCCAGTACTTC | CASSMRGRSETQYF | TRBJ2-5 | TRBV19 | - | 14 | -
TGTGCCAGTAGTAAACAGACAGCAGGGGCCTATGGCTACACCTTC | CASSKQTAGAYGYTF | TRBJ1-2 | TRBV19 | - | 15 | -
TGTGCCAGCAGCTCCGGGACTAGTTCTTTCTACGAGCAGTACTTC | CASSSGTSSFYEQYF | TRBJ2-7 | TRBV7-8 | TRBD2 | 15 | -
TGTGCCAGCACAGACAGGGTGACGAACACTGAAGCTTTCTTT | CASTDRVTNTEAFF | TRBJ1-1 | TRBV5-5 | TRBD1 | 14 | -
TGTGCCAGCGGACCGCAGGGGGGATACTACAATGAGCAGTTCTTC | CASGPQGGYYNEQFF | TRBJ2-1 | TRBV6-1 | - | 15 | -
TGTGCCAGTAGTCCCCAGCTAAGCGGGATGATCTCCTACGAGCAGTACTTC | CASSPQLSGMISYEQYF | TRBJ2-7 | TRBV19 | TRBD2 | 17 | once
TGCGCCAGCAGCTTAACCCACTCCACCGTTAACACCGGGGAGCTGTTTTTT | CASSLTHSTVNTGELFF | TRBJ2-2 | TRBV5-1 | - | 17 | once
TGTGCCTGGAGTGCGTCGGTGTCGACTGAAGCTTTCTTT | CAWSASVSTEAFF | TRBJ1-1 | TRBV30 | - | 13 | -
TGTGCCAGCAGCCATCTTCCCCGACTAGCGGGATCCTACGAGCAGTACTTC | CASSHLPRLAGSYEQYF | TRBJ2-7 | TRBV5-4 | TRBD2 | 17 | -
TGTGCCAGCAGCTTAGTCTCCAGGGGCCCAGAGACCCAGTACTTC | CASSLVSRGPETQYF | TRBJ2-5 | TRBV7-8 | - | 15 | few
TGTGCCAGCAGCGTAGTAGAAATAGGAGGTGGAATGAACACTGAAGCTTTCTTT | CASSVVEIGGGMNTEAFF | TRBJ1-1 | TRBV9 | - | 18 | -